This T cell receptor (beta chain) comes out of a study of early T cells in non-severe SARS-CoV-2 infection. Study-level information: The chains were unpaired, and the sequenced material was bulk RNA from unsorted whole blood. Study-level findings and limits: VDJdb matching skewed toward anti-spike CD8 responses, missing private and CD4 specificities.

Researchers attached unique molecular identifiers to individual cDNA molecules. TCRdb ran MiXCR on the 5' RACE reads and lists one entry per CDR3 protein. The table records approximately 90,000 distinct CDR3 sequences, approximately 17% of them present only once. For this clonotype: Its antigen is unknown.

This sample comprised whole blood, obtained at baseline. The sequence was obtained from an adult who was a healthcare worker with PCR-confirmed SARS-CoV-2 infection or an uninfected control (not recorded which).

CDR3 DNA sequence: TGCAGTGCTAGTTTGGCTAGCGGGAGGGATACGCAGTATTTT. Translated: CSASLASGRDTQYF. The chain carries TRBV20-1 and TRBJ2-3, with 11 nucleotides matching TRBD2. The CDR3 loop spans 14 amino acids. Unmatched junction bases numbered 5, after V lost 3 bases and J lost 6 bases. Germline V gene data show CDR1 as DFQATT and CDR2 as SNEGSKA (reference sequence).